Sequencing of this T cell receptor beta chain was carried out in a study of glioma-infiltrating T cells after dendritic cell vaccination. Study overall: Patients had newly diagnosed or recurrent glioblastoma and received dendritic cell vaccines.

Libraries were prepared by immunoSEQ multiplex PCR; TCRdb keeps only in-frame clonotypes and omits some of them. The top ten hold around 10% of the sample, which has about 49,000 clones, roughly 85% seen once. Selection required adequate fresh-frozen tumor tissue plus more than two years' survival data. Germline lookup yields CDR1 SGHNT and CDR2 YYREEE (reference sequence). This CDR3 spans 15 amino acids. V shed 0 bases, J shed 3 bases, and the junction held 3 bases outside the gene matches. This TCR came from a human donor with glioblastoma. The chain has TRBV5-4 and TRBJ2-7, with 10 nucleotides matching TRBD1. This specimen was blood, taken before dendritic cell vaccination. The CDR3 DNA reads as TGTGCCAGCAGCTTGGTCGGGACAGGGGACTACGAGCAGTACTTC. Translated: CASSLVGTGDYEQYF.